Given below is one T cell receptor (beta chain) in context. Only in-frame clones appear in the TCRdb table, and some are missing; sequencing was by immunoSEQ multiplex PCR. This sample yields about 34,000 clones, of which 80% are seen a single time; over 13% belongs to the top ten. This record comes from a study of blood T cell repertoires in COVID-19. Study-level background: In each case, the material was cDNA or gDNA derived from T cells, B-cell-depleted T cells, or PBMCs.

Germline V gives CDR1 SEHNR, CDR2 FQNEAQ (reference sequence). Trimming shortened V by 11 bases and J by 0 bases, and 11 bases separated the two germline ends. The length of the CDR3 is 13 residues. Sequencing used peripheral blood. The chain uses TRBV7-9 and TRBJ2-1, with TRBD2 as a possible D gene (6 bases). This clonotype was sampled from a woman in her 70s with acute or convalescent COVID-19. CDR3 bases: TGTGCCGGCGCGGGAAGCTCCTACAATGAGCAGTTCTTC. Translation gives CAGAGSSYNEQFF.